The 18 T cell receptor beta chains presented below share a single source sample, sequenced in a study of blood T cell repertoires in COVID-19. The repertoire was sequenced with immunoSEQ multiplex PCR; TCRdb's copy has only in-frame clones and lacks some. The table lists 95,000 to 110,000 clones, approximately 88% of them singletons, with 4% to 6% in the top ten. Sequences were obtained from peripheral blood. Source of these receptors: a man between 35 and 55 years old with active or convalescent COVID-19.

V gene TRBV3-1 (or the pseudogene TRBV3-2) combines with J gene TRBJ2-2, with TRBD2 matching over 10 bases. CDR1 is LGHDT and CDR2 is YNNKEL in the germline V gene (reference sequence). V trimming: 1 base; J trimming: 4 bases; junction bases outside the gene matches: 9. There are 18 residues in the CDR3. CDR3 amino acids: CASSQGGLAGVRTGELFF. DNA of the CDR3: TGTGCCAGCAGCCAAGGGGGGCTAGCGGGAGTTCGCACCGGGGAGCTGTTTTTT.

This clone was detected once. The V and J genes are TRBV6-6 and TRBJ1-1, with 9 bases matching TRBD1. CDR3 length: 15 amino acids. Germline V gene data show CDR1 as MNHNY and CDR2 as SVGAGI (reference sequence). Germline trimming cut 6 bases from V and 7 bases from J; bases unmatched to any gene: 12. CDR3 region: CASSPGQGLIGEAFF. CDR3 nucleotides: TGTGCCAGCAGCCCGGGACAGGGCTTAATTGGTGAAGCTTTCTTT.

This clone was counted a few times. As DNA, the CDR3 is TGTGCCAGTAGTGGGGGGGGCATCTCCCCTGTCTATGGCTACACCTTC. It codes for CASSGGGISPVYGYTF. V usage is TRBV19 and J usage is TRBJ1-2; a possible D gene is TRBD1 (6 bases). The germline V and J ends were trimmed by 5 bases and 4 bases, with 20 bases remaining between them. The CDR3 runs 16 residues. Germline V CDR1 and CDR2: LNHDA, SQIVND (reference sequence).

This rearrangement joins TRBV5-1 to TRBJ2-7; D is perhaps TRBD1 (6 bases). The CDR3 is 15 amino acids. V lost 4 bases to trimming and J lost 2 bases, with 16 bases between them. Per germline, CDR1 SGHRS and CDR2 YFSETQ. The CDR3 spells CASSPRDRPTYEQYF. As DNA, the CDR3 is TGCGCCAGCAGCCCCAGAGACAGGCCAACCTACGAGCAGTACTTC.

The CDR3 DNA reads TGTGCCACCAGCAGAGATCGATTAGCCTATGGCTACACCTTC. It encodes CATSRDRLAYGYTF. The chain has TRBV15 and TRBJ1-2; D is uncertain. V lost 0 bases and J 4 bases, leaving 9 bases between the germline ends. The length of the CDR3 is 14 residues. CDR1 LNHNV and CDR2 YYDKDF come from the germline V gene (reference sequence).

This rearrangement joins TRBV11-2 to TRBJ2-5; the D is unclear. This CDR3 is 14 amino acids long. Per the germline V gene, CDR1 is SGHAT and CDR2 is FQNNGV. Trimming left V 4 bases short and J 5 bases short, with 14 bases between. The DNA for the CDR3 is TGTGCCAGCAGCTCCCGAGGTCTCCGGGAGACCCAGTACTTC. Protein product: CASSSRGLRETQYF.

V is TRBV28 and J is TRBJ2-7, with D unclear. CDR1 and CDR2 (germline): MDHEN, SYDVKM. CDR3 length: 13 residues. Trimming took off 6 bases at V and 3 bases at J, with 12 bases between the two ends. CDR3 sequence: CASSLTPLYEQYF. CDR3 bases: TGTGCCAGCAGCCTAACCCCCCTCTACGAGCAGTACTTC.

This sequence joins TRBV5-1 and TRBJ2-1; the match to TRBD2 covers 9 bases. The V gene end was trimmed by 1 base and the J gene end by 5 bases; junction bases not matched to a gene: 7. CDR3 length: 16 amino acids. The V gene's germline CDR1 is SGHRS and CDR2 YFSETQ. CDR3 amino acids: CASSLTSSGAHNEQFF. The CDR3 region has the DNA TGCGCCAGCAGCTTGACATCTAGCGGGGCTCACAATGAGCAGTTCTTC.

The rearrangement uses TRBV7-2 and TRBJ1-4, with 8 positions matching TRBD1. The CDR3 is 15 amino acids. V shed 2 bases and J 7 bases; nucleotides not matched to a gene: 6. Per the germline V gene, CDR1 is SGHTA and CDR2 is FQGNSA. CDR3 DNA sequence: TGTGCCAGCAGCTTAAGCGGACAGGGTGTTGAAAAACTGTTTTTT. This translates into CASSLSGQGVEKLFF.

The V and J genes are TRBV27 and TRBJ1-1, with D perhaps TRBD1 (6 bases). CDR3 size: 13 residues. V was pared by 6 bases and J by 0 bases, with 8 bases between. Germline CDR1 and CDR2: MNHEY and SMNVEV (reference sequence). The CDR3 coding sequence is TGTGCCAGCAGCACAGGGATGAACACTGAAGCTTTCTTT. This translates into CASSTGMNTEAFF.

The V gene is TRBV6-1, the J gene TRBJ2-3; the match to TRBD2 covers 7 bases. This CDR3 comprises 18 residues. Germline V gives CDR1 MNHNS, CDR2 SASEGT. Germline trimming cut 0 bases from V and 0 bases from J; bases unmatched to any gene: 9. DNA for the CDR3: TGTGCCAGCAGTGAAGCGCTTTGGACTAGTTTAAGCACAGATACGCAGTATTTT. This gives the protein CASSEALWTSLSTDTQYF.

The V call is TRBV23-1, the J call TRBJ1-4; 10 bases map to TRBD1. TRBV23-1 is known as an ORF, though its function is uncertain. The CDR3 loop spans 17 amino acids. The J segment lost 11 bases and the V segment lost 1 base, leaving 13 bases of the junction unmatched. CDR3 sequence (DNA): TGCGCCAGCAGTCAATGGAGTAGGGACAGGGGATTGGAGAAACTGTTTTTT. Residues: CASSQWSRDRGLEKLFF.

The chain is built from TRBV19 and TRBJ1-2; 9 nucleotides line up with TRBD1. CDR1 and CDR2 from the germline V gene are LNHDA and SQIVND (reference sequence). CDR3 size: 18 residues. The V gene end was trimmed by 4 bases and the J gene end by 4 bases; junction bases not matched to a gene: 16. CDR3 residues: CASSTTTTGGNTRYGYTF. The CDR3 DNA reads TGTGCCAGTAGTACCACGACGACAGGGGGGAATACCCGCTATGGCTACACCTTC.

This chain joins TRBV18 and TRBJ2-1, with 11 positions matching TRBD1. CDR3 size: 16 residues. Losses at the gene ends were 4 bases for V and 7 bases for J; bases not matched to a gene: 9. The germline V gene encodes CDR1 KGHSH and CDR2 LQKENI. CDR3 bases: TGTGCCAGCTCACGCAACCGGGACAGGGGGTCGAATGAGCAGTTCTTC. Translating gives CASSRNRDRGSNEQFF.

This clone was recorded once. The chain uses TRBV28 and TRBJ2-7; 10 nucleotides align to TRBD1. This CDR3 spans 16 amino acids. The V gene end was trimmed by 3 bases and the J gene end by 2 bases; junction bases not matched to a gene: 7. Germline V gives CDR1 MDHEN, CDR2 SYDVKM. The CDR3 reads CASSFTTGTGAYEQYF. The CDR3 nucleotides are TGTGCCAGCAGTTTCACGACCGGGACAGGGGCCTACGAGCAGTACTTC.

The chain recombines TRBV6-4 with TRBJ2-5, with D perhaps matching TRBD2 (7 bases). The V and J ends lost 2 bases and 5 bases respectively, with 15 bases between them. The germline CDR1 and CDR2 sequences are MRHNA and SNTAGT. The CDR3 is made up of 15 amino acids. The CDR3 loop reads CASSDQSGGRETQYF. In nucleotides, the CDR3 is TGTGCCAGCAGTGACCAGTCGGGGGGCAGGGAGACCCAGTACTTC.

This chain joins TRBV6-5 and TRBJ1-4; TRBD1 matches 8 bases. V gave up 8 bases and J gave up 8 bases; unmatched junction bases: 10. Germline V gene lookup returns CDR1 MNHEY and CDR2 SVGAGI. The CDR3 covers 14 residues. This chain's CDR3 is CASADRGGREKLFF. CDR3 nucleotide sequence: TGTGCCAGCGCTGACAGGGGAGGAAGGGAAAAACTGTTTTTT.

This clone was seen a single time. The V call is TRBV24-1, the J call TRBJ1-5, with D possibly TRBD1 on 6 matching bases. CDR1 is KGHDR, CDR2 SFDVKD, per germline. There are 17 residues in the CDR3. The V end lost 4 bases, the J end lost 2 bases, and 17 bases lay between the germline ends. The CDR3 region has the DNA TGTGCCACCAGTGACCCCCTGACAGGCGGAGGCAATCAGCCCCAGCATTTT. This sequence encodes CATSDPLTGGGNQPQHF.